Presented here are 20 T cell receptor beta chains from one specimen sequenced in a study of identical twins. TCRdb called the 5' RACE reads again in MiXCR, with one record for every CDR3 protein. The sample holds around 1.7 million distinct CDR3 sequences; more than 30% are singletons and the top ten take about 0.3%. Sequencing was performed on cord blood. These receptors were collected from a newborn girl in good health.

The chain recombines TRBV20-1 with TRBJ1-2; 7 bases are a match to TRBD1. J lost 4 bases, V lost 3 bases, and 14 bases had no gene match. Germline V gene lookup returns CDR1 DFQATT and CDR2 SNEGSKA (reference sequence). The CDR3 consists of 16 residues. The CDR3 is CSARGTVQGLPYGYTF. The CDR3 nucleotides read TGCAGTGCTAGGGGGACAGTTCAAGGGCTCCCCTATGGCTACACCTTC.

V usage is TRBV4-1 and J usage is TRBJ2-1, with 7 nucleotides matching TRBD2. Germline V lookup: CDR1 MGHRA, CDR2 YSYEKL. With 0 bases clipped from V and 5 bases from J, the junction kept 7 bases outside the gene matches. The CDR3 is 16 residues long. This chain's CDR3 is CASSQEYATSNNEQFF. CDR3 DNA: TGCGCCAGCAGCCAAGAGTACGCGACTAGCAACAATGAGCAGTTCTTC.

This rearrangement joins TRBV27 to TRBJ2-7, with D perhaps TRBD2 (5 bases). V gave up 1 base and J gave up 3 bases, with 13 bases separating them. Germline-derived CDR1 and CDR2 are MNHEY and SMNVEV (reference sequence). The CDR3 totals 15 residues. For the CDR3, the DNA is TGTGCCAGCAGTTTATTGGGCGGGCAAATCTACGAGCAGTACTTC. Encoded protein: CASSLLGGQIYEQYF.

This clonotype was observed a handful of times. The chain uses TRBV20-1 and TRBJ1-5; D is undetermined. V was cut by 8 bases and J by 6 bases, with 17 bases left in between. Germline-derived CDR1 and CDR2 are DFQATT and SNEGSKA (reference sequence). The CDR3 is 13 residues long. CDR3 nucleotide sequence: TGCAGTACTTCCTGGGTTAGCGGTCAGCCCCAGCATTTT. Translation gives CSTSWVSGQPQHF.

The chain recombines TRBV20-1 with TRBJ2-3; no clear D gene. Germline V gene lookup returns CDR1 DFQATT and CDR2 SNEGSKA (reference sequence). The CDR3 runs to 11 residues. V was clipped by 4 bases and J by 4 bases, with 6 bases between them. The CDR3 sequence is CSAKVADTQYF. The CDR3 bases are TGCAGTGCTAAGGTTGCAGATACGCAGTATTTT.

The chain carries TRBV7-9 and TRBJ1-6, with D unresolved. Trimming cost V 5 bases and J 8 bases, with 16 bases left between them. The V gene's germline CDR1 is SEHNR and CDR2 FQNEAQ (reference sequence). This CDR3 is built from 15 residues. Here the CDR3 DNA reads TGTGCCAGCAGCCCCCGGCGGATTCTGGATTCACCCCTCCACTTT. It yields the protein CASSPRRILDSPLHF.

This clonotype has ten or more counts. The rearrangement uses TRBV9 and TRBJ2-3; D gene uncertain. The V gene's germline CDR1 is SGDLS and CDR2 YYNGEE. Deletions cut 0 bases from V and 6 bases from J, with 5 bases between. This CDR3 region has 12 residues. The CDR3 is CASSVGQDTQYF. CDR3 in DNA: TGTGCCAGCAGCGTAGGTCAGGATACGCAGTATTTT. The complete variable domain, with remaining parts taken from reference TRBV9 and TRBJ2-3, reads DSGVTQTPKHLITATGQRVTLRCSPRSGDLSVYWYQQSLDQGLQFLIQYYNGEERAKGNILERFSAQQFPDLHSELNLSSLELGDSALYFCASSVGQDTQYFGPGTRLTVL.

CDR3 sequence (DNA): TGTGCCAGCAGTTTCGGTAGACCTAGCTCCTACAATGAGCAGTACTTC. Translated: CASSFGRPSSYNEQYF. The V and J genes are TRBV12-3 or TRBV12-4 and TRBJ2-1; TRBD2 might be the D (5 bases). The DNA matches TRBJ2-7 better at its end, which makes the J call doubtful. CDR3 length equals 16 residues.

The sample holds a few counts of this clonotype. V gene TRBV27 combines with J gene TRBJ1-2; no definite D call. This CDR3 comprises 14 residues. Trimming removed 5 bases at V and 5 bases at J, with 15 bases between. Per the germline V gene, CDR1 is MNHEY and CDR2 is SMNVEV (reference sequence). CDR3: CASSLKGLPYGYTF. The CDR3 DNA reads as TGTGCCAGCAGTCTAAAAGGGCTACCTTATGGCTACACCTTC.

This clonotype turned up a few times. The chain recombines TRBV9 with TRBJ2-1, with D tentatively TRBD2 (6 bases). Between the trimmed V and J ends, which lost 0 bases and 2 bases, there was a span of 12 bases. The CDR3 has 16 residues. CDR1 SGDLS and CDR2 YYNGEE come from the germline V gene. CDR3 coding DNA: TGTGCCAGCAGCGTAGCGGGAGAGGGCCCCTACAATGAGCAGTTCTTC. It yields the protein CASSVAGEGPYNEQFF.

The rearrangement links TRBV9 to TRBJ1-2; D remains ambiguous. The V end was cut by 0 bases, the J end by 0 bases, with 6 bases between. Germline lookup yields CDR1 SGDLS and CDR2 YYNGEE. The CDR3 extends over 14 amino acids. CDR3 loop: CASSVDVTNYGYTF. The DNA for the CDR3 is TGTGCCAGCAGCGTAGACGTCACTAACTATGGCTACACCTTC.

The V and J genes are TRBV5-1 and TRBJ2-7, with D possibly matching TRBD1 (6 bases). CDR3 length equals 13 residues. Germline CDR1 and CDR2: SGHRS and YFSETQ. Trimming removed 6 bases at V and 2 bases at J, with 12 bases between. CDR3 protein: CASTSGHPYEQYF. In nucleotides, the CDR3 is TGCGCCAGCACCTCGGGACACCCCTACGAGCAGTACTTC.

This clonotype was counted a few times. The rearrangement joins TRBV7-6 to TRBJ2-5; the D gene is possibly TRBD2 (5 bases). The CDR3 has 13 residues. Between the trimmed V and J ends, which lost 4 bases and 9 bases, there was a span of 15 bases. Germline lookup yields CDR1 SGHVS and CDR2 FNYEAQ. The CDR3 reads CASSSYPSRAQYF. The CDR3 DNA sequence: TGTGCCAGCAGCTCTTACCCTTCGAGGGCCCAGTACTTC.

The rearrangement joins TRBV30 to TRBJ2-7; D is uncertain. Near its end, the DNA agrees better with TRBJ2-5, so the J call may be wrong. CDR1 GTSNPN and CDR2 SVGIG come from the germline V gene (reference sequence). This CDR3 has 11 residues. CDR3: CAWSGMETQYF. CDR3 nucleotide sequence: TGTGCCTGGAGTGGGATGGAGACCCAGTACTTC.

The rearrangement links TRBV6-1 to TRBJ1-5, with 9 nucleotides matching TRBD1. Per germline, CDR1 MNHNS and CDR2 SASEGT. The V segment lost 2 bases and the J segment 6 bases; nucleotides outside the gene matches: 8. CDR3 length: 16 amino acids. The CDR3 DNA reads as TGTGCCAGCAGTGAAAGGGGACAGGGCATGGCTCAGCCCCAGCATTTT. Encoded protein: CASSERGQGMAQPQHF.

This clonotype occurred a few times. This rearrangement joins TRBV27 to TRBJ2-4; D is uncertain. The V end was cut by 4 bases, the J end by 8 bases, with 15 bases between. This CDR3 spans 14 amino acids. CDR1 is MNHEY and CDR2 is SMNVEV in the germline V gene (reference sequence). The CDR3 region is CASSSRGPKYIQYF. CDR3 bases: TGTGCCAGCAGTTCCCGTGGGCCTAAATACATTCAGTACTTC.

The chain recombines TRBV7-9 with TRBJ2-4; TRBD1 agrees at 7 bases. V shed 8 bases, J shed 6 bases, and the junction held 13 bases outside the gene matches. Germline V gene sequence: CDR1 SEHNR, CDR2 FQNEAQ (reference sequence). The CDR3 contains 15 residues. CDR3: CASQRTGFGRNIQYF. The DNA of the CDR3 is TGTGCCAGCCAACGGACAGGTTTTGGAAGAAACATTCAGTACTTC.

This clonotype has a handful of counts. The chain recombines TRBV5-6 with TRBJ1-2; possible D gene TRBD1, 6 bases. Germline CDR1 reads SGHDT; CDR2 reads YYEEEE. The CDR3 has 16 amino acids. Trimming pared 4 bases from V and 4 bases from J, leaving 20 bases between. The CDR3: CASSIRLGGAVYGYTF. The CDR3 DNA is TGTGCCAGCAGCATACGTTTGGGGGGGGCGGTCTATGGCTACACCTTC.

J is TRBJ1-5 and V is TRBV12-3 or TRBV12-4; a weak D match, TRBD1 (5 bases). There are 15 residues in the CDR3. Trimming took 5 bases from V and 1 from J, leaving 12 bases between them. The CDR3 is CASSDVKGSNQPQHF. The CDR3 DNA is TGTGCCAGCAGTGACGTAAAGGGGAGCAATCAGCCCCAGCATTTT.

This clonotype was seen a few times. Since a much larger clone is just one base distant, this may be a read error. The rearrangement joins TRBV29-1 to TRBJ2-3; D not certain. The V gene's germline CDR1 is SQVTM and CDR2 ANQGSEA. CDR3 length: 12 residues. Trimming shortened V by 0 bases and J by 0 bases, and 1 base separated the two germline ends. CDR3 protein: CSVEDSTDTQYF. CDR3 DNA sequence: TGCAGCGTTGAAGACAGCACAGATACGCAGTATTTT.